Sequencing of this TCR beta chain was carried out in a study of OX40 agonist ivuxolimab in advanced cancers. Whole-study context: Hepatocellular carcinoma, melanoma, renal cell or head and neck cancer occurred in dose-escalation patients.

Broader study findings: CD4+ and CD8+ blood T cells expanded clonally by week 6 at 0.1 to 3.0 mg/kg.

This table comes from immunoSEQ multiplex PCR, and its TCRdb copy is limited to in-frame clones, with some not included. This repertoire shows roughly 60,000 clones, around 80% found once; its top ten account for 2% to 2.5%. Germline CDR1 is SNHLY and CDR2 is FYNNEI. The V gene lost 2 bases and the J gene lost 14 bases, with 16 bases spanning the gap. The CDR3 has 13 residues. Comment on this clone: Antigen specificity is unknown.

This chain uses TRBV2 with TRBJ2-1; D may be TRBD1 (7 bases). Material: CD4+ or CD8+ T cells sorted from blood, obtained in a trial of the OX40 agonist ivuxolimab. The receptor's source is an adult with an advanced solid tumor such as melanoma, head and neck, liver or kidney cancer. The CDR3 nucleotides read TGTGCCAGCAGTGAAAGGGTGCGGGACAGCAAGTTCTTC. Translation: CASSERVRDSKFF.